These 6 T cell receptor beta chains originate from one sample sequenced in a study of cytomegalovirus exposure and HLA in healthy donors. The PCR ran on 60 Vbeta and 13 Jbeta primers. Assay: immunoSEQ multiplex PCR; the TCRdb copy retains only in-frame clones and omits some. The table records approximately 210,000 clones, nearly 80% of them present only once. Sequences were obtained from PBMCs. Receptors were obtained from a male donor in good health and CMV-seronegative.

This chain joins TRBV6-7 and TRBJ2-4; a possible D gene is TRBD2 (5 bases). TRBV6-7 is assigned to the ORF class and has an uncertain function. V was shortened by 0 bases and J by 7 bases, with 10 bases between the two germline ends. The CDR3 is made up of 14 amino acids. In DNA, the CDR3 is TGTGCCAGCAGTTACTCGAGGGCAGCGAACATTCAGTACTTC. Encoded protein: CASSYSRAANIQYF.

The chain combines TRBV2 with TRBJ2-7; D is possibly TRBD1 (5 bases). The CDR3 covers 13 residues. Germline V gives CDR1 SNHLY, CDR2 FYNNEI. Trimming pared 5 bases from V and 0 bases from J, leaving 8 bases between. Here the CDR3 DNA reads TGTGCCAGCAGTATACAGGTCTCCTACGAGCAGTACTTC. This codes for CASSIQVSYEQYF.

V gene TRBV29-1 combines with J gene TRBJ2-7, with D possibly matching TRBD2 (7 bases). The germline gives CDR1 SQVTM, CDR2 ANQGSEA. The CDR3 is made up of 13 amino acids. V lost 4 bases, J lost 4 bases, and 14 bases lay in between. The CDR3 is CSVVGGGQYEQYF. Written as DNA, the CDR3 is TGCAGCGTTGTAGGCGGGGGCCAGTACGAGCAGTACTTC.

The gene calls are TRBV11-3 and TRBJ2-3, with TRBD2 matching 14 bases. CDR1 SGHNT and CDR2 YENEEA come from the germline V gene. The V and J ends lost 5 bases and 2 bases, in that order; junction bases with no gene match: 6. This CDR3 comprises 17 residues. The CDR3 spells CASSPRTSGGITDTQYF. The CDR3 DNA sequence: TGTGCCAGCAGCCCTCGGACTAGCGGGGGGATCACAGATACGCAGTATTTT.

The CDR3 spells CASSGENRNQPQHF. DNA of the CDR3: TGTGCCAGCTCAGGGGAGAATCGCAATCAGCCCCAGCATTTT. This chain joins TRBV18 and TRBJ1-5, with D hard to call. The CDR3 has 14 residues. The V end lost 5 bases, the J end lost 2 bases, and 10 bases lay between the germline ends. The V gene's germline CDR1 is KGHSH and CDR2 LQKENI.

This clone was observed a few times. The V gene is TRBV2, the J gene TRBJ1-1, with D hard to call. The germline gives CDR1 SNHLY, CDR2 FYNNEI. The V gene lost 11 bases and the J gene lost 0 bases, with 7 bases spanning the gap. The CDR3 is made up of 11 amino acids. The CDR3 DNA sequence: TGTGCCCGCGCCTTGAACACTGAAGCTTTCTTT. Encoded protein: CARALNTEAFF.